This T cell receptor (beta chain) was sequenced in a study of T-cell memory formation after mild COVID-19. This clonotype showed up just a few times. TCR alpha and TCR beta cDNA libraries carrying sample barcodes and UMIs came from 5'RACE with constant-segment primers. TCRdb itself ran the 5' RACE reads through MiXCR, one entry per CDR3 protein. The data show almost 550,000 distinct CDR3 sequences, with roughly 22% seen just once and around an eighth held by the top ten. The trim removed 7 bases at V and 4 bases at J, leaving 8 bases unmatched. The CDR3 spans 15 residues. CDR1 is MNHEY, CDR2 SMNVEV, per germline (reference sequence).

The chain recombines TRBV27 with TRBJ2-5; 11 nucleotides align to TRBD2. This sequence was found in an adult woman who had mild COVID-19 (a few samples of this study predate the infection). Cell type and time point are not known. The sample consisted of PBMCs or a T cell subset sorted from them (not recorded which). The CDR3: CASTGLAGGTETQYF. As DNA, the CDR3 is TGTGCCAGCACAGGTCTAGCGGGGGGCACAGAGACCCAGTACTTC.